Each of the 27 T cell receptor beta chains below was sequenced from the same sample in a study of blood T cell repertoires in COVID-19 (TCRdb year 2020). Library preparation used the immunoSEQ multiplex PCR assay. The table comes from immuneACCESS by way of TCRdb, which keeps in-frame sequences with V and J called. Part of the clones is missing from these tables; in studies checked, under half for an unresolved V gene and the rest for unknown reasons. For this sample there are some 95,000 clones; approximately 76% appear just once. 6% to 8.5% of the sample comes from the top ten. Sequences were obtained from peripheral blood. The receptors originated from a man in his 70s with acute or convalescent COVID-19.

The V gene is TRBV5-1, the J gene TRBJ2-5; 8 nucleotides line up with TRBD1. The CDR3 extends over 15 amino acids. From germline, CDR1 is SGHRS and CDR2 YFSETQ. The V segment lost 4 bases and the J segment 4 bases; nucleotides outside the gene matches: 9. CDR3 DNA sequence: TGCGCCAGCAGCCCCTCGACAGGGGCTGGAGAGACCCAGTACTTC. Protein sequence: CASSPSTGAGETQYF.

The chain recombines TRBV30 with TRBJ1-2; possible D gene TRBD1, 6 bases. V lost 3 bases, J lost 4 bases, and 18 bases lay in between. The CDR3 has 15 amino acids. From germline, CDR1 is GTSNPN and CDR2 SVGIG (reference sequence). Written as DNA, the CDR3 is TGTGCCTGGAGCAGGGGTTTTAGGGAGAGCTATGGCTACACCTTC. It codes for CAWSRGFRESYGYTF.

The chain employs TRBV6-5 and TRBJ1-2, with 7 bases identical to TRBD1. In germline, CDR1 is MNHEY, CDR2 SVGAGI. Trimming took 6 bases from V and 2 from J; bases not matched to a gene: 3. The CDR3 loop spans 13 amino acids. The CDR3 region has the DNA TGTGCCAGCAGGAGACAGGGAAACTATGGCTACACCTTC. It translates to CASRRQGNYGYTF.

This clone occurred a few times. The chain recombines TRBV27 with TRBJ2-7, with 7 bases matching TRBD2. The CDR3 is 14 amino acids. With V trimmed by 0 bases and J by 4 bases, 3 bases remained unmatched. Per the germline V gene, CDR1 is MNHEY and CDR2 is SMNVEV (reference sequence). The CDR3 bases are TGTGCCAGCAGTTTATCGGCGGGAGTTTACGAGCAGTACTTC. Amino acids: CASSLSAGVYEQYF.

This clone was counted only a few times. The V gene is TRBV18, the J gene TRBJ2-1, with 12 bases aligning to TRBD2. V was clipped by 2 bases and J by 8 bases; unmatched bases: 7. The CDR3 contains 16 residues. Germline CDR1 is KGHSH and CDR2 is LQKENI. The CDR3 loop reads CASSPSLAGGGHEQFF. CDR3 DNA sequence: TGTGCCAGCTCACCATCACTAGCGGGGGGAGGCCATGAGCAGTTCTTC.

The chain links TRBV9 to TRBJ2-2; tentatively, D is TRBD1 (6 bases). This CDR3 has 15 amino acids. Germline CDR1 is SGDLS and CDR2 is YYNGEE. V gave up 6 bases and J gave up 2 bases, with 14 bases separating them. The CDR3 protein is CASTIGTLNTGELFF. In nucleotides, the CDR3 is TGTGCCAGCACAATAGGGACACTTAACACCGGGGAGCTGTTTTTT.

This sequence joins TRBV7-9 and TRBJ2-7; D call uncertain. Germline CDR1 and CDR2: SEHNR and FQNEAQ (reference sequence). The CDR3 has 13 residues. The germline V and J ends were trimmed by 4 bases and 3 bases, with 10 bases remaining between them. This CDR3 is CASSSVKSYEQYF. CDR3 bases: TGTGCCAGCAGCTCAGTGAAAAGCTACGAGCAGTACTTC.

This chain links TRBV30 with TRBJ1-3; D may be TRBD1 (6 bases). This CDR3 spans 15 amino acids. Trimming removed 0 bases from V and 6 bases from J, with 15 bases in between. Per the germline V gene, CDR1 is GTSNPN and CDR2 is SVGIG (reference sequence). CDR3 sequence (DNA): TGTGCCTGGAGTGTACCCACAGGGAGTAAAAACACCATATATTTT. This translates into CAWSVPTGSKNTIYF.

The chain carries TRBV29-1 and TRBJ2-6, with no clear D. V lost 4 bases, J lost 4 bases, and 8 bases lay in between. This CDR3 has 13 residues. Germline V gene sequence: CDR1 SQVTM, CDR2 ANQGSEA. CDR3 sequence reads: CSVAPGGANVLTF. In DNA form, the CDR3 reads TGCAGCGTTGCCCCAGGCGGGGCCAACGTCCTGACTTTC.

The chain joins TRBV28 to TRBJ1-6; D gene uncertain. Germline V gene data show CDR1 as MDHEN and CDR2 as SYDVKM. The CDR3 spans 14 residues. The V and J ends lost 6 bases and 8 bases respectively, with 14 bases between them. CDR3 protein: CASSNPGLDSPLHF. The DNA for the CDR3 is TGTGCCAGCAGCAACCCAGGATTAGATTCACCCCTCCACTTT.

The J gene is TRBJ1-5, the V gene TRBV19, with 7 bases aligning to TRBD1. The CDR3 covers 15 residues. The V and J ends lost 6 bases and 2 bases, in that order; junction bases with no gene match: 7. CDR1 is LNHDA, CDR2 SQIVND, per germline (reference sequence). CDR3 DNA sequence: TGTGCCAGTAGCGATCCGGGACAGCGCAATCAGCCCCAGCATTTT. It encodes CASSDPGQRNQPQHF.

The CDR3 DNA follows: TGTGCCAGCAGCACATGGGACAGCTCCTACGAGCAGTACGTC. Translating gives CASSTWDSSYEQYV. The chain carries TRBV21-1 and TRBJ2-7; the table's TRBD1 call for D was not verified on the DNA. TRBV21-1 is labeled a pseudogene. This CDR3 region has 14 residues.

This clone was detected a few times. J is TRBJ1-1 and V is TRBV5-1; D unresolved. This CDR3 region has 14 residues. Looked up from germline, CDR1 is SGHRS and CDR2 is YFSETQ. The V end was cut by 0 bases, the J end by 1 base, with 7 bases between. The CDR3 nucleotides are TGCGCCAGCAGCTTGGGGGCCCAGAACACTGAAGCTTTCTTT. Translating it yields CASSLGAQNTEAFF.

The chain has TRBV27 and TRBJ2-7; TRBD2 matches at 8 bases. There are 15 residues in the CDR3. V was clipped by 7 bases and J by 0 bases; unmatched bases: 8. Germline CDR1 is MNHEY and CDR2 is SMNVEV (reference sequence). CDR3: CASTATSGPSYEQYF. The CDR3 region has the DNA TGTGCCAGCACGGCCACTAGCGGACCCTCCTACGAGCAGTACTTC.

V usage is TRBV5-4 and J usage is TRBJ1-6; 8 bases match TRBD1. This CDR3 comprises 15 residues. CDR1 is SGHNT and CDR2 is YYREEE in the germline V gene (reference sequence). Trimming cost V 4 bases and J 9 bases; bases outside gene matches: 9. The CDR3 nucleotides are TGTGCCAGCAGCCCCTCCACAGGGGGAACTTCACCCCTCCACTTT. Amino acid sequence: CASSPSTGGTSPLHF.

The chain links TRBV5-6 to TRBJ2-3; 11 bases agree with TRBD2. The germline gives CDR1 SGHDT, CDR2 YYEEEE. This CDR3 is built from 16 residues. Unmatched junction bases numbered 2, after V lost 0 bases and J lost 2 bases. CDR3 residues: CASSLGLAGYTDTQYF. The CDR3 DNA is TGTGCCAGCAGCTTGGGACTAGCGGGGTACACAGATACGCAGTATTTT.

This sequence joins TRBV20-1 and TRBJ1-5, with D possibly being TRBD1 (5 bases). Trimming pared 3 bases from V and 6 bases from J, leaving 12 bases between. The CDR3 covers 13 residues. Germline lookup yields CDR1 DFQATT and CDR2 SNEGSKA (reference sequence). The CDR3 loop is CSASRRASQPQHF. The DNA of the CDR3 is TGCAGTGCTAGTCGCAGGGCCAGTCAGCCCCAGCATTTT.

CDR3 amino acids: CASSSGQENEQFF. The CDR3 DNA is TGTGCCAGCAGCTCGGGACAGGAGAATGAGCAGTTCTTC. The chain has TRBV5-6 and TRBJ2-1, with 8 bases that match TRBD1. Germline CDR1 and CDR2: SGHDT and YYEEEE. There are 13 residues in the CDR3. Trimming took 3 bases from V and 7 from J; bases not matched to a gene: 3.

The genes are TRBV27 and TRBJ1-1; D might be TRBD1 (5 bases). Germline CDR1 is MNHEY and CDR2 is SMNVEV (reference sequence). This CDR3 has 17 amino acids. V gave up 7 bases and J gave up 0 bases, with 21 bases separating them. The CDR3: CASKRAGWFFMNTEAFF. CDR3 nucleotide sequence: TGTGCCAGCAAACGGGCAGGGTGGTTCTTCATGAACACTGAAGCTTTCTTT.

This clone was detected only once. The chain links TRBV11-2 to TRBJ2-5; D is perhaps TRBD1 (6 bases). This CDR3 comprises 14 residues. Trimming took 1 base from V and 2 from J, leaving 8 bases between them. Germline V lookup: CDR1 SGHAT, CDR2 FQNNGV. The CDR3 region has the DNA TGTGCCAGCAGCTTAGTTGGGACACAAGAGACCCAGTACTTC. Residues: CASSLVGTQETQYF.

J is TRBJ1-1 and V is TRBV6-5, with a possible D match to TRBD1 (5 bases). CDR1 MNHEY and CDR2 SVGAGI come from the germline V gene. V lost 3 bases to trimming and J lost 4 bases, with 18 bases between them. There are 16 residues in the CDR3. CDR3 sequence: CASSYYGGGLATEAFF. CDR3 sequence (DNA): TGTGCCAGCAGTTATTACGGGGGTGGTTTGGCCACTGAAGCTTTCTTT.

The chain has TRBV19 and TRBJ1-4; TRBD1 is a possible D gene (6 bases). Germline V lookup: CDR1 LNHDA, CDR2 SQIVND (reference sequence). This CDR3 spans 17 amino acids. The V and J ends lost 6 bases and 8 bases respectively, with 25 bases between them. CDR3 protein: CASSTPRRAGEGEKLFF. CDR3 DNA: TGTGCCAGTAGCACTCCCCGGCGGGCAGGGGAGGGAGAAAAACTGTTTTTT.

V usage is TRBV6-5 and J usage is TRBJ2-5; D might be TRBD1 (5 bases). This CDR3 has 14 amino acids. The V gene lost 4 bases and the J gene lost 4 bases, with 13 bases spanning the gap. Germline CDR1 reads MNHEY; CDR2 reads SVGAGI. The CDR3 is CASSSSGQRETQYF. The CDR3 DNA follows: TGTGCCAGCAGTTCCTCAGGACAAAGAGAGACCCAGTACTTC.

In its sample, this clone was seen a few times. The V and J genes are TRBV18 and TRBJ1-2; D ambiguous. V lost 2 bases and J lost 7, with 14 bases in between. Germline V gene data show CDR1 as KGHSH and CDR2 as LQKENI. The CDR3 contains 14 residues. The CDR3 sequence is CASSPEQLWSGYTF. In DNA form, the CDR3 reads TGTGCCAGCTCACCAGAGCAGCTGTGGAGTGGCTACACCTTC.

In DNA, the CDR3 is TGTGCCAGCAAAAACTCGGGACAGAACACTGAAGCTTTCTTT. Amino acid sequence: CASKNSGQNTEAFF. V usage is TRBV7-8 and J usage is TRBJ1-1; a possible D gene is TRBD1 (6 bases). V was clipped by 7 bases and J by 1 base, with 13 bases between them. Germline loops: CDR1 SGHVS, CDR2 FQNEAQ. The CDR3 contains 14 residues.

The genes are TRBV11-3 and TRBJ2-7, with TRBD1 identical over 8 bases. Looked up from germline, CDR1 is SGHNT and CDR2 is YENEEA. The CDR3 extends over 13 amino acids. J was trimmed by 5 bases and V by 4 bases; bases with no gene match: 4. CDR3 sequence reads: CASSWGQAHEQYF. The CDR3 region has the DNA TGTGCCAGCAGCTGGGGACAGGCCCACGAGCAGTACTTC. Filled out from reference TRBV11-3 and TRBJ2-7, the complete variable domain reads EAGVVQSPRYKIIEKKQPVAFWCNPISGHNTLYWYLQNLGQGPELLIRYENEEAVDDSQLPKDRFSAERLKGVDSTLKIQPAELGDSAVYLCASSWGQAHEQYFGPGTRLTVT.

This chain connects TRBV3-1 (or the pseudogene TRBV3-2) to TRBJ2-2; D ambiguous. The CDR3 sequence is 13 residues long. V was pared by 1 base and J by 5 bases, with 5 bases between. CDR1 LGHDT and CDR2 YNNKEL come from the germline V gene (reference sequence). The CDR3 DNA reads as TGTGCCAGCAGCCAAGGGGCGACCGGGGAGCTGTTTTTT. Its translation is CASSQGATGELFF.